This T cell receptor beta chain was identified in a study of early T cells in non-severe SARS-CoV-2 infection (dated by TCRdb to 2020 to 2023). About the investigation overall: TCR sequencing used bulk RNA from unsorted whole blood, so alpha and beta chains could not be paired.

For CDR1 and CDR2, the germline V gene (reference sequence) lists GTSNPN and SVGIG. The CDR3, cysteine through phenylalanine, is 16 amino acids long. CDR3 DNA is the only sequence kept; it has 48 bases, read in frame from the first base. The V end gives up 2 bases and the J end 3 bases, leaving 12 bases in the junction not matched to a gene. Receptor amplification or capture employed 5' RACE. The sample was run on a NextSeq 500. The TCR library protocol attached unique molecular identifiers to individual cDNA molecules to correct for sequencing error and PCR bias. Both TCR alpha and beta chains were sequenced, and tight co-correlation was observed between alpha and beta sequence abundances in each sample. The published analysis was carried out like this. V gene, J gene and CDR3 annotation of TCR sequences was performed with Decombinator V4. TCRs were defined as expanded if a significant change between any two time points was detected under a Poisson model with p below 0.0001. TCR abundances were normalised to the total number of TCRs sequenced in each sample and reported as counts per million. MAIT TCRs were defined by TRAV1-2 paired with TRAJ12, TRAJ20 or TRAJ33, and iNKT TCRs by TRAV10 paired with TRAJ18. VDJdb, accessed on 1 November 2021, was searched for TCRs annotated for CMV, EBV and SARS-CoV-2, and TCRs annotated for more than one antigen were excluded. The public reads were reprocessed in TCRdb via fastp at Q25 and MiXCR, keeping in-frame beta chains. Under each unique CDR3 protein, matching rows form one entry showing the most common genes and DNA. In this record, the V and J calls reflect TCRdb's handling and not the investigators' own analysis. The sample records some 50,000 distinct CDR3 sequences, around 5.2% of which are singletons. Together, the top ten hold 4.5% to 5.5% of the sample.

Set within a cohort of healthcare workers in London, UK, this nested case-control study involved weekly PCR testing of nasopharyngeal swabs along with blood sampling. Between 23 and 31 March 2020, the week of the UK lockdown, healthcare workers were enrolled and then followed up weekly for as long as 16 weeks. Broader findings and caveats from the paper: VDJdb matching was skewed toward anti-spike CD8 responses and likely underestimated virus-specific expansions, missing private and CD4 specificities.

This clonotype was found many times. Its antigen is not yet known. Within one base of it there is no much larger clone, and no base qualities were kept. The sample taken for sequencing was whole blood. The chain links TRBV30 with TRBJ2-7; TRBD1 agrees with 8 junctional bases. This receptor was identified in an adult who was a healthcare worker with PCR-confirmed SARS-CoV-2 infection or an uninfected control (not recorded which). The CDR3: CAWSTGQGPKGYEQYF. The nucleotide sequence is TGTGCCTGGAGTACCGGACAGGGCCCAAAAGGCTACGAGCAGTACTTC.